A selection of T cell receptor beta chains follows, all from one sample in a study of blood T cell repertoires in COVID-19. TCRdb's copy holds only in-frame clones and misses some; the assay was immunoSEQ multiplex PCR. The sample has about 200,000 clones, 87% seen once. The sequencing sample was made of PBMCs or T cells enriched from blood (not recorded which). The receptor source for this set is a woman aged 25 to 39 who had recovered from COVID-19. Each CDR3 is given with its conserved first and last residue. Each record gives: J gene, V gene, D gene, CDR3 length, clone size, CDR3 DNA, CDR3 protein. The D gene is left open where the match is weak. The size field is filled for only some rows; it gives once, few, many or a size class.

J gene: TRBJ1-1
V gene: TRBV5-1
D gene: NA
CDR3 length: 12
clone size: NA
CDR3 DNA: TGCGCCAGCGGGACTGGGAACACTGAAGCTTTCTTT
CDR3 protein: CASGTGNTEAFF

J gene: TRBJ2-1
V gene: TRBV7-8
D gene: TRBD2
CDR3 length: 15
clone size: NA
CDR3 DNA: TGTGCCAGCAGCTTAGATCAGGGAGGGCACAATGAGCAGTTCTTC
CDR3 protein: CASSLDQGGHNEQFF

J gene: TRBJ1-1
V gene: TRBV7-9
D gene: NA
CDR3 length: 15
clone size: NA
CDR3 DNA: TGTGCCAGCAGCCATATCCCCACAGGGCAGACTGAAGCTTTCTTT
CDR3 protein: CASSHIPTGQTEAFF

J gene: TRBJ2-5
V gene: TRBV28
D gene: TRBD2
CDR3 length: 14
clone size: NA
CDR3 DNA: TGTGCCAGCAGACTAGCGGGGGGTTACGAGACCCAGTACTTC
CDR3 protein: CASRLAGGYETQYF

J gene: TRBJ2-7
V gene: TRBV29-1
D gene: TRBD2
CDR3 length: 13
clone size: NA
CDR3 DNA: TGCAGCTTCGGGACTAGCGTCGTCAACGAGCAGTACTTC
CDR3 protein: CSFGTSVVNEQYF

J gene: TRBJ2-2
V gene: TRBV18
D gene: NA
CDR3 length: 15
clone size: NA
CDR3 DNA: TGTGCCAGCTCACCACGAGCCGGAGGGACCGGGGAGCTGTTTTTT
CDR3 protein: CASSPRAGGTGELFF

J gene: TRBJ1-2
V gene: TRBV4-3
D gene: TRBD1
CDR3 length: 15
clone size: NA
CDR3 DNA: TGCGCCAGCAGCCCCTGGACAGGGATTAACTATGGCTACACCTTC
CDR3 protein: CASSPWTGINYGYTF

J gene: TRBJ2-7
V gene: TRBV2
D gene: NA
CDR3 length: 16
clone size: NA
CDR3 DNA: TGTGCCAGCAGTGAAGTGTTGAGCGGGCCTCCCCGCGAGCAGTACTTC
CDR3 protein: CASSEVLSGPPREQYF

J gene: TRBJ1-1
V gene: TRBV19
D gene: NA
CDR3 length: 17
clone size: NA
CDR3 DNA: TGTGCCAGTAGGACTATATTGGGTGGCAGGTCGAACACTGAAGCTTTCTTT
CDR3 protein: CASRTILGGRSNTEAFF

J gene: TRBJ1-1
V gene: TRBV19
D gene: NA
CDR3 length: 14
clone size: few
CDR3 DNA: TGTGCCAGTAGGATCGCCGGGACCAGGGGCCGAGCTTTCTTT
CDR3 protein: CASRIAGTRGRAFF

J gene: TRBJ2-1
V gene: TRBV19
D gene: TRBD1
CDR3 length: 15
clone size: NA
CDR3 DNA: TGTGCCAGTAGTTTAACAGGGGCTACCTACAATGAGCAGTTCTTC
CDR3 protein: CASSLTGATYNEQFF

J gene: TRBJ2-1
V gene: TRBV21-1
D gene: NA
CDR3 length: 14
clone size: NA
CDR3 DNA: TGTGCCAGCAGCAAAAGGCAGCCGGGGTATGAGCAGTTCTTC
CDR3 protein: CASSKRQPGYEQFF

J gene: TRBJ1-3
V gene: TRBV6-5
D gene: NA
CDR3 length: 14
clone size: NA
CDR3 DNA: TGTGCCAGCATTCGTCAGGGCTCTGGAAACACCATATATTTT
CDR3 protein: CASIRQGSGNTIYF

J gene: TRBJ2-7
V gene: TRBV11-2
D gene: NA
CDR3 length: 17
clone size: NA
CDR3 DNA: TGTGCCAGCAGCCCACCCGGTCGAGGGACTTCCTCCTACGAGCAGTACTTC
CDR3 protein: CASSPPGRGTSSYEQYF

J gene: TRBJ2-7
V gene: TRBV6-1
D gene: NA
CDR3 length: 17
clone size: NA
CDR3 DNA: TGTGCCAGCAGTGAGTCAGTTGAGGAGGGCCAGAGGGACGAGCAGTACTTC
CDR3 protein: CASSESVEEGQRDEQYF

J gene: TRBJ1-2
V gene: TRBV6-5
D gene: NA
CDR3 length: 14
clone size: NA
CDR3 DNA: TGTGCCAGCACCCCTGGGGGCGCGGACTATGGCTACACCTTC
CDR3 protein: CASTPGGADYGYTF

J gene: TRBJ1-2
V gene: TRBV6-5
D gene: TRBD1
CDR3 length: 14
clone size: NA
CDR3 DNA: TGTGCCAGCAGGCTATATCGACAGGGGTATGGCTACACCTTC
CDR3 protein: CASRLYRQGYGYTF

J gene: TRBJ1-5
V gene: TRBV30
D gene: NA
CDR3 length: 13
clone size: NA
CDR3 DNA: TGTGCCTGGGGGACGGGGGGGGATCAGCCCCAGCATTTT
CDR3 protein: CAWGTGGDQPQHF

J gene: TRBJ1-1
V gene: TRBV18
D gene: NA
CDR3 length: 14
clone size: NA
CDR3 DNA: TGTGCCAGCTCACCCATTTTAACAGACACTGAAGCTTTCTTT
CDR3 protein: CASSPILTDTEAFF

J gene: TRBJ1-4
V gene: TRBV19
D gene: TRBD1
CDR3 length: 14
clone size: NA
CDR3 DNA: TGTGCCAGTAGTATGGGACAGGGACTTGAAAAACTGTTTTTT
CDR3 protein: CASSMGQGLEKLFF

J gene: TRBJ1-4
V gene: TRBV6-5
D gene: NA
CDR3 length: 15
clone size: NA
CDR3 DNA: TGTGCCAGCAGTTACACCAGGGTATCTTATGAAAAACTGTTTTTT
CDR3 protein: CASSYTRVSYEKLFF

J gene: TRBJ2-2
V gene: TRBV5-1
D gene: NA
CDR3 length: 14
clone size: NA
CDR3 DNA: TGCGCCAGCAGCTCCTTTGTCGCGCCCGGGGAGCTGTTTTTT
CDR3 protein: CASSSFVAPGELFF

J gene: TRBJ2-2
V gene: TRBV7-2
D gene: NA
CDR3 length: 16
clone size: NA
CDR3 DNA: TGTGCCAGCAGCTTAGTGGGCGGGGCGAACACCGGGGAGCTGTTTTTT
CDR3 protein: CASSLVGGANTGELFF

J gene: TRBJ1-3
V gene: TRBV18
D gene: NA
CDR3 length: 17
clone size: NA
CDR3 DNA: TGTGCCAGCTCAACCGTGGGGGCCTCCATCTCTGGAAACACCATATATTTT
CDR3 protein: CASSTVGASISGNTIYF

J gene: TRBJ1-1
V gene: TRBV9
D gene: TRBD1
CDR3 length: 14
clone size: NA
CDR3 DNA: TGTGCCAGCAGCTCGGGACAGGGGGACACTGAAGCTTTCTTT
CDR3 protein: CASSSGQGDTEAFF

J gene: TRBJ2-7
V gene: TRBV6-1
D gene: NA
CDR3 length: 14
clone size: NA
CDR3 DNA: TGTGCCAGCAGCAACATGGGCAGGGACTACGAGCAGTACTTC
CDR3 protein: CASSNMGRDYEQYF

J gene: TRBJ2-7
V gene: TRBV7-3
D gene: TRBD1
CDR3 length: 13
clone size: NA
CDR3 DNA: TGTGCCAGCAGCCCCCGACAGGGCGACGAGCAGTACTTC
CDR3 protein: CASSPRQGDEQYF

J gene: TRBJ1-1
V gene: TRBV7-2
D gene: TRBD1
CDR3 length: 17
clone size: NA
CDR3 DNA: TGTGCCAGCAGCTTAACAGGGGCGTGGAAACTAACTGGACTAGCTTTCTTT
CDR3 protein: CASSLTGAWKLTGLAFF

J gene: TRBJ2-7
V gene: TRBV7-2
D gene: NA
CDR3 length: 17
clone size: NA
CDR3 DNA: TGTGCCAGCAGCTTAGTCGCGTACAGCACCCGGACCTACGAGCAGTACTTC
CDR3 protein: CASSLVAYSTRTYEQYF

J gene: TRBJ1-1
V gene: TRBV5-1
D gene: NA
CDR3 length: 15
clone size: NA
CDR3 DNA: TGCGCCAGCAGCGGACTAGGACACATAACCACTGAAGCTTTCTTT
CDR3 protein: CASSGLGHITTEAFF

J gene: TRBJ2-2
V gene: TRBV19
D gene: TRBD2
CDR3 length: 16
clone size: NA
CDR3 DNA: TGTGCCAGTAGTGAGGGACTAGCGGGGCACACCGGGGAGCTGTTTTTT
CDR3 protein: CASSEGLAGHTGELFF

J gene: TRBJ1-6
V gene: TRBV7-2
D gene: TRBD1
CDR3 length: 15
clone size: NA
CDR3 DNA: TGTGCCAGCAGCTTTACAGGGGGCGAGAATTCACCCCTCCACTTT
CDR3 protein: CASSFTGGENSPLHF

J gene: TRBJ1-1
V gene: TRBV4-1
D gene: NA
CDR3 length: 14
clone size: NA
CDR3 DNA: TGCGCCAGCCGCGGACAGCTCAAGAACACTGAAGCTTTCTTT
CDR3 protein: CASRGQLKNTEAFF

J gene: TRBJ1-2
V gene: TRBV4-3
D gene: NA
CDR3 length: 13
clone size: NA
CDR3 DNA: TGCGCCAGCAGCCATCGCAGGGGAATCGGCTACACCTTC
CDR3 protein: CASSHRRGIGYTF

J gene: TRBJ2-7
V gene: TRBV6-5
D gene: TRBD1
CDR3 length: 13
clone size: NA
CDR3 DNA: TGTGCCAGTGGGAGGGACAGGGGTTTTGAGCAGTACTTC
CDR3 protein: CASGRDRGFEQYF

J gene: TRBJ2-1
V gene: TRBV9
D gene: NA
CDR3 length: 15
clone size: NA
CDR3 DNA: TGTGCCAGCAGCGTAGCTAGTATTTCCTACAATGAGCAGTTCTTC
CDR3 protein: CASSVASISYNEQFF

J gene: TRBJ1-5
V gene: TRBV30
D gene: NA
CDR3 length: 13
clone size: NA
CDR3 DNA: TGTGCCTGGGGGGGGGCAGGCAATCAGCCCCAGCATTTT
CDR3 protein: CAWGGAGNQPQHF

J gene: TRBJ2-5
V gene: TRBV7-9
D gene: TRBD2
CDR3 length: 18
clone size: NA
CDR3 DNA: TGTGCCAGCAGCTTGATGACTAGCGGGGGGGACGTCAAGCGGACCCAGTACTTC
CDR3 protein: CASSLMTSGGDVKRTQYF

J gene: TRBJ1-2
V gene: TRBV30
D gene: TRBD1
CDR3 length: 15
clone size: NA
CDR3 DNA: TGTGCCTGGAGTGCCCGGACAGGACCTAACTATGGCTACACCTTC
CDR3 protein: CAWSARTGPNYGYTF

J gene: TRBJ2-1
V gene: TRBV2
D gene: TRBD2
CDR3 length: 14
clone size: NA
CDR3 DNA: TGTGCCGGATCATCGGGCGGGGGGGCCGTTGAGCAGTTCTTC
CDR3 protein: CAGSSGGGAVEQFF

J gene: TRBJ1-5
V gene: TRBV27
D gene: TRBD1
CDR3 length: 17
clone size: NA
CDR3 DNA: TGTGCCAGCAGTCCCCGACTCACAGGGGAGCCCAATCAGCCCCAGCATTTT
CDR3 protein: CASSPRLTGEPNQPQHF

J gene: TRBJ2-5
V gene: TRBV7-2
D gene: TRBD1
CDR3 length: 13
clone size: NA
CDR3 DNA: TGTGCCAGCAGTCGGGACAGTCGCGAGACCCAGTACTTC
CDR3 protein: CASSRDSRETQYF

J gene: TRBJ1-2
V gene: TRBV10-3
D gene: TRBD1
CDR3 length: 16
clone size: NA
CDR3 DNA: TGTGCCATCAGTGAGTCGGGACAGGGAGGGAACTATGGCTACACCTTC
CDR3 protein: CAISESGQGGNYGYTF

J gene: TRBJ2-1
V gene: TRBV13
D gene: TRBD1
CDR3 length: 14
clone size: NA
CDR3 DNA: TGTGCCAGCAGCTTACAGAGGGACAGGGTGGTGCAGTTCTTC
CDR3 protein: CASSLQRDRVVQFF

J gene: TRBJ1-1
V gene: TRBV5-1
D gene: TRBD1
CDR3 length: 17
clone size: NA
CDR3 DNA: TGCGCCAGCAGCCGGGACAGGGGGAGCGGTGTGAACACTGAAGCTTTCTTT
CDR3 protein: CASSRDRGSGVNTEAFF

J gene: TRBJ2-1
V gene: TRBV7-3
D gene: TRBD2
CDR3 length: 15
clone size: NA
CDR3 DNA: TGTGCCAGCAGCCCCACCGGGACTAGCTACGATGAGCAGTTCTTC
CDR3 protein: CASSPTGTSYDEQFF

J gene: TRBJ1-6
V gene: TRBV10-1
D gene: TRBD1
CDR3 length: 19
clone size: NA
CDR3 DNA: TGCGCCAGCAGTGAAAGTATTGGACGGATACTCAGGGGGAATTCACCCCTCCACTTT
CDR3 protein: CASSESIGRILRGNSPLHF

J gene: TRBJ2-5
V gene: TRBV29-1
D gene: NA
CDR3 length: 10
clone size: NA
CDR3 DNA: TGCAGCGTGGGATTAGCGGCCCAGTACTTC
CDR3 protein: CSVGLAAQYF

J gene: TRBJ2-6
V gene: TRBV30
D gene: NA
CDR3 length: 17
clone size: NA
CDR3 DNA: TGTGCCTGGAGTGTAGGATCGGCTAGCTCTGGGGCCAACGTCCTGACTTTC
CDR3 protein: CAWSVGSASSGANVLTF